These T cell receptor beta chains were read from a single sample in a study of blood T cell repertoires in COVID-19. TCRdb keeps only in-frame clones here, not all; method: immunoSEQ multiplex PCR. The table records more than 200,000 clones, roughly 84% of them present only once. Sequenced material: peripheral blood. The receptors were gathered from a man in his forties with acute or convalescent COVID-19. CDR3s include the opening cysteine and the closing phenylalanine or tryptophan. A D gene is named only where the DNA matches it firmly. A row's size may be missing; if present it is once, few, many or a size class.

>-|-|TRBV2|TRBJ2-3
CASRGPGRVGNTQYF
TGTGCCAGCAGGGGCCCCGGCAGGGTGGGAAATACGCAGTATTTT
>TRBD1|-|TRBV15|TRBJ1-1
CATSRDRDREAFF
TGTGCCACCAGCAGAGATCGGGACAGGGAAGCTTTCTTT
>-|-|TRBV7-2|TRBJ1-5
CASSPRVGSNQPQHF
TGTGCCAGCAGCCCGCGGGTTGGGAGCAATCAGCCCCAGCATTTT
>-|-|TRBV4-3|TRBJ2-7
CASSQEAGGAISYEQYF
TGCGCCAGCAGCCAGGAGGCCGGCGGGGCGATCTCCTACGAGCAGTACTTC
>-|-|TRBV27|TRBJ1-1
CASSKRQKNTEAFF
TGTGCCAGCAGTAAGAGACAGAAGAACACTGAAGCTTTCTTT
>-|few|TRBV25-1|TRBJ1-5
CASSPGVSNQPQHF
TGTGCCAGCAGTCCAGGGGTTAGCAATCAGCCCCAGCATTTT
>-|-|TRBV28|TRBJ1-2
CASSSANRLGGYTF
TGTGCCAGCAGTTCAGCGAACAGGTTAGGAGGCTACACCTTC
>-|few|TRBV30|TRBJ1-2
CAWSGLGGSRGYTF
TGTGCCTGGAGTGGATTGGGGGGTTCGAGAGGCTACACCTTC
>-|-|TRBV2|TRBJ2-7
CASSETVEQYF
TGTGCCAGCAGTGAAACTGTCGAGCAGTACTTC
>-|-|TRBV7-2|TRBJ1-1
CASSLAAGRAFF
TGTGCCAGCAGCTTAGCGGCGGGAAGAGCTTTCTTT
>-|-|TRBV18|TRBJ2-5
CASSPPPQETQYF
TGTGCCAGCTCACCACCTCCTCAAGAGACCCAGTACTTC
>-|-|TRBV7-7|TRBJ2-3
CASSLRPGEGDTQYF
TGTGCCAGCAGCTTAAGGCCGGGAGAGGGAGATACGCAGTATTTT
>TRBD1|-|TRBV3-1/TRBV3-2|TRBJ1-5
CASSPRGQGTNQPQHF
TGTGCCAGCAGCCCTAGGGGGCAGGGGACCAATCAGCCCCAGCATTTT
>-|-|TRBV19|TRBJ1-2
CASSLSQALFWGYTF
TGTGCCAGTAGTTTGTCTCAGGCCCTCTTTTGGGGCTACACCTTC
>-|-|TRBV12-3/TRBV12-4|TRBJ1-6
CASSLQGPLHF
TGTGCCAGCAGTTTACAGGGTCCCCTCCACTTT
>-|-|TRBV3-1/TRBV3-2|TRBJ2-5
CASSQGQGTQYF
TGTGCCAGCAGCCAAGGTCAGGGGACCCAGTACTTC
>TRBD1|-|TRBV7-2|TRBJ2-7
CASSLIGQGWNEQYF
TGTGCCAGCAGCTTAATAGGACAGGGGTGGAACGAGCAGTACTTC
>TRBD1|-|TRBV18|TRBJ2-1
CASSPIGGTGYNEQFF
TGTGCCAGCTCACCTATAGGAGGGACAGGCTACAATGAGCAGTTCTTC
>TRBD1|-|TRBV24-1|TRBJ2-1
CATRDRSSYNEQFF
TGTGCCACTAGGGACAGGAGCTCCTACAATGAGCAGTTCTTC
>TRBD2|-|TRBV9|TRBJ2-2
CASSSRLAGGPNTGELFF
TGTGCCAGCAGCTCAAGACTAGCGGGAGGACCGAACACCGGGGAGCTGTTTTTT
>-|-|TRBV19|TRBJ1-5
CASSPRDQPQHF
TGTGCCAGTAGCCCACGGGATCAGCCCCAGCATTTT
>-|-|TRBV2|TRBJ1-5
CAIAGDSNQPQHF
TGTGCCATCGCGGGGGACTCCAATCAGCCCCAGCATTTT
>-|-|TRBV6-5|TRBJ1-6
CASSMDSTGDSPLHF
TGTGCCAGCAGTATGGACAGTACTGGTGACTCACCCCTCCACTTT
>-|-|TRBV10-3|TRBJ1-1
CAIRSPLGWATKAKNTEAFF
TGTGCCATCAGATCCCCTCTTGGTTGGGCAACGAAAGCCAAAAACACTGAAGCTTTCTTT
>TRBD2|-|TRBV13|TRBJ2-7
CASSLYGTSDSYEQYF
TGTGCCAGCAGCTTATACGGGACTAGCGACTCCTACGAGCAGTACTTC
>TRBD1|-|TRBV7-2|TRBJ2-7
CASSGGAGTGVDEQYF
TGTGCCAGCAGCGGAGGGGCCGGGACAGGGGTTGACGAGCAGTACTTC
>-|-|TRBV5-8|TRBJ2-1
CASSWLNEQFF
TGTGCCAGCAGCTGGCTCAATGAGCAGTTCTTC
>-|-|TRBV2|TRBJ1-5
CASSTRHYSNQPQHF
TGTGCCAGCAGTACCCGACATTATAGCAATCAGCCCCAGCATTTT
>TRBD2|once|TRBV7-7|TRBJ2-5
CASSQSGNGETQYF
TGTGCCAGCAGCCAGAGCGGGAATGGGGAGACCCAGTACTTC
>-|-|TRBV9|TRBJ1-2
CASSPAEGTGYTF
TGTGCCAGCAGCCCCGCGGAGGGGACTGGCTACACCTTC
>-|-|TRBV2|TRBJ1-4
CARKTTTNEKLFF
TGTGCCAGGAAGACAACAACTAATGAAAAACTGTTTTTT
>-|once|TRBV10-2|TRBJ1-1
CAAKTGGFGNTEAFF
TGCGCCGCGAAGACGGGGGGCTTTGGGAACACTGAAGCTTTCTTT
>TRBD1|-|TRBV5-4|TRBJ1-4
CASSEDRGPNEKLFF
TGTGCCAGCAGCGAAGACAGGGGGCCGAATGAAAAACTGTTTTTT
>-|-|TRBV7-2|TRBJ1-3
CASSLGLLSGNTIYF
TGTGCCAGCAGCTTAGGTCTCCTCTCTGGAAACACCATATATTTT
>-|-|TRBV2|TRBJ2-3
CASSGVGGTDTQYF
TGTGCCAGCAGTGGGGTCGGAGGGACAGATACGCAGTATTTT
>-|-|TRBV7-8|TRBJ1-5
CASSLVPGRNQPQHF
TGTGCCAGCAGCTTAGTGCCAGGGCGCAATCAGCCCCAGCATTTT
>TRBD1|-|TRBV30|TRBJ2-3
CAWSVTGESKQYF
TGTGCCTGGAGTGTCACAGGGGAATCCAAGCAGTATTTT
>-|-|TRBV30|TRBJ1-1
CASRGEGMNTEAFF
TGTGCCTCCCGGGGGGAAGGAATGAACACTGAAGCTTTCTTT
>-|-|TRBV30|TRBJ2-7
CAWSLQGPVVYEQYF
TGTGCCTGGAGTTTGCAGGGGCCGGTGGTTTACGAGCAGTACTTC
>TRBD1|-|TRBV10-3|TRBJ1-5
CAINQQGSNQPQHF
TGTGCCATCAACCAACAGGGGAGCAATCAGCCCCAGCATTTT
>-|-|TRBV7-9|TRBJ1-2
CASSPAAGLMTAARGYTF
TGTGCCAGCAGCCCCGCGGCGGGGTTGATGACGGCTGCGAGAGGCTACACCTTC
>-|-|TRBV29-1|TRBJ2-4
CSVEDLGTGQYF
TGCAGCGTTGAAGATCTAGGAACCGGACAGTACTTC
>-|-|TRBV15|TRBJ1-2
CATSRDRYGNYGYTF
TGTGCCACCAGCAGAGATCGATACGGTAACTATGGCTACACCTTC
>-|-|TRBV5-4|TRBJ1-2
CASSRPGEGYGYTF
TGTGCCAGCTCCCGCCCGGGAGAAGGCTATGGCTACACCTTC
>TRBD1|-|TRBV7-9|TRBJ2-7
CASSLGTGNREQYF
TGTGCCAGCAGCTTAGGGACAGGGAATCGGGAGCAGTACTTC
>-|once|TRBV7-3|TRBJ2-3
CASSLTESTDTQYF
TGTGCCAGCAGCTTAACGGAGTCCACAGATACGCAGTATTTT
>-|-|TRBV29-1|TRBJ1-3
CSVQGSGNTIYF
TGCAGCGTACAGGGAAGTGGAAACACCATATATTTT
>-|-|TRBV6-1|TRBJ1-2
CASSDRVGGYTF
TGTGCCAGCAGTGACAGGGTGGGTGGCTACACCTTC